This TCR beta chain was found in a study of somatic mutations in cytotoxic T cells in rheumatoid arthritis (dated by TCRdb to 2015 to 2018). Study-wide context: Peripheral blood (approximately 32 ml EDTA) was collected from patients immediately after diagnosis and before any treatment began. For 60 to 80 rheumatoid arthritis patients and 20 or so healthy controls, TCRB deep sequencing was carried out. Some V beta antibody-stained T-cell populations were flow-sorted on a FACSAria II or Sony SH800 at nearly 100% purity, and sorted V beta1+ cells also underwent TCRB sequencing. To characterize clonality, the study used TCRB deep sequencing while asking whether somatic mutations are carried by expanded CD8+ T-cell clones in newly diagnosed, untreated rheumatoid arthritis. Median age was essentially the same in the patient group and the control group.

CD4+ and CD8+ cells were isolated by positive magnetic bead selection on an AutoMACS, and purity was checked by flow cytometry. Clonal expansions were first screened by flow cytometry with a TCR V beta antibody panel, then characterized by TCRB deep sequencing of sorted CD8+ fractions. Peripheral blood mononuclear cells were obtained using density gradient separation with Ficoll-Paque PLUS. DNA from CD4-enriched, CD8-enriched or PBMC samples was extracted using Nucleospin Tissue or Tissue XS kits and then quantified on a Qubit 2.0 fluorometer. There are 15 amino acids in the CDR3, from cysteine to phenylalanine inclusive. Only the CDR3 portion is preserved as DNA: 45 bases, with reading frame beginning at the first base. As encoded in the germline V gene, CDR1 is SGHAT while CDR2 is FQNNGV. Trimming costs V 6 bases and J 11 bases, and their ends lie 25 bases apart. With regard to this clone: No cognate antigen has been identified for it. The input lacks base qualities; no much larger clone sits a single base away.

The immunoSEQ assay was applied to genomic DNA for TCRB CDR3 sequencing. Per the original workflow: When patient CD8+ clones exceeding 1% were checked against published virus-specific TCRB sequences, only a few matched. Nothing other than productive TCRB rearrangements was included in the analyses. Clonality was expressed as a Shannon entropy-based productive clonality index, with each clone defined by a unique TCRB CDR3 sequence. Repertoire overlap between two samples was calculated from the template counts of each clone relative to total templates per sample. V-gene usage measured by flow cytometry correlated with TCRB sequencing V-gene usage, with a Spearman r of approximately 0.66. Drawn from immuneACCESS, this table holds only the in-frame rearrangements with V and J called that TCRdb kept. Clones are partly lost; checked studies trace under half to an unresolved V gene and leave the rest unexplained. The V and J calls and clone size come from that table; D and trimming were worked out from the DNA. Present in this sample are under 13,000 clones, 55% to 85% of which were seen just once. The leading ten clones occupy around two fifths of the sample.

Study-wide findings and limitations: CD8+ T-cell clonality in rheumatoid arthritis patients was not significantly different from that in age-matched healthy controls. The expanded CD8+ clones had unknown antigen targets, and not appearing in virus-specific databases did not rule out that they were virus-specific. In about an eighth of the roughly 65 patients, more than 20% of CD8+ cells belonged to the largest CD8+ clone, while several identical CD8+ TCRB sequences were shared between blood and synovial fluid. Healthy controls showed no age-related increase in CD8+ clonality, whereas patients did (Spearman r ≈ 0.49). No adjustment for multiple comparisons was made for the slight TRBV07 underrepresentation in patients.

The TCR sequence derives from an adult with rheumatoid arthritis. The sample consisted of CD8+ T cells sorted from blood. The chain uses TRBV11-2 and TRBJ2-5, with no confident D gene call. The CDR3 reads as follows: CASSPWAGLRYEQYF. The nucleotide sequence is TGTGCCAGCAGTCCTTGGGCAGGTTTAAGGTATGAGCAGTACTTC. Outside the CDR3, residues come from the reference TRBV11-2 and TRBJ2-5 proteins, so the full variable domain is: EAGVAQSPRYKIIEKRQSVAFWCNPISGHATLYWYQQILGQGPKLLIQFQNNGVVDDSQLPKDRFSAERLKGVDSTLKIQPAKLEDSAVYLCASSPWAGLRYEQYFGPGTRLLVL.